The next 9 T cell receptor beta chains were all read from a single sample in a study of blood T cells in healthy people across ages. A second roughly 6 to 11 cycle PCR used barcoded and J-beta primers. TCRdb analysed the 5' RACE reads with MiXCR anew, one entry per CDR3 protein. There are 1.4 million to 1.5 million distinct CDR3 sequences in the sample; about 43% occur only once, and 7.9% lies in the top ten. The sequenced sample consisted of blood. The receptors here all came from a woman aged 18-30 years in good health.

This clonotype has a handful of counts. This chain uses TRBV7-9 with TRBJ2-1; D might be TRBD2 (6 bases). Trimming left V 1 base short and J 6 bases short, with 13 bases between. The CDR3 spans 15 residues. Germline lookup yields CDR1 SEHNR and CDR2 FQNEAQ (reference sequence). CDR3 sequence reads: CASSLDPGAGNEQFF. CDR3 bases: TGTGCCAGCAGCTTAGATCCGGGAGCGGGCAATGAGCAGTTCTTC.

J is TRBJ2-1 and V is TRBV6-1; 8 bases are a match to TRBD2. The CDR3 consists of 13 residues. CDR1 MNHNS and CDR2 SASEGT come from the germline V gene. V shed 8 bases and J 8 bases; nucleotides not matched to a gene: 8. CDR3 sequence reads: CASRGGRRDEQFF. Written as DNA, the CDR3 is TGTGCCAGCCGGGGGGGCCGGCGCGATGAGCAGTTCTTC.

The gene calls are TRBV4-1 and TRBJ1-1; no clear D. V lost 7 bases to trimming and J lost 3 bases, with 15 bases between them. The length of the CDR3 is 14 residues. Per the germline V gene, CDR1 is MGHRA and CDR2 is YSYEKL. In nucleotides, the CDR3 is TGCGCCAGCACCCTCCATAGAGGAGACACTGAAGCTTTCTTT. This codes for CASTLHRGDTEAFF.

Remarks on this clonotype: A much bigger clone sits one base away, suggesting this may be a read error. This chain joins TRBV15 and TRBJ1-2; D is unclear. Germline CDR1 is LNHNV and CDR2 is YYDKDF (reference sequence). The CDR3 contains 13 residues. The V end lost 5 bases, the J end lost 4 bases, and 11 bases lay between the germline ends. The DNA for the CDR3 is TGTGCCACCAGCTACCGACCTCGCTATGGCTACACCTTC. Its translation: CATSYRPRYGYTF.

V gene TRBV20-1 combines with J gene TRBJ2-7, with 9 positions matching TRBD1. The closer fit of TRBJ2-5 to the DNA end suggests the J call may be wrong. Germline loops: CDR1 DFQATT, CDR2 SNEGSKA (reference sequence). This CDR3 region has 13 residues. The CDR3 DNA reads TGCAGTGCTGGGGACAGGGTCAGAGAGACCCAGTACTTC. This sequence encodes CSAGDRVRETQYF.

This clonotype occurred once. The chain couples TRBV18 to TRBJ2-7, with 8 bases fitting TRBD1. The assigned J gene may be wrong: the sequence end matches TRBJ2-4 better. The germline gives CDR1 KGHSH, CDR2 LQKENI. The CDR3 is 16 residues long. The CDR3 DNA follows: TGTGCCAGCTCACCACTCGAACAGGGGGATCGGAACATTCAGTACTTC. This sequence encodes CASSPLEQGDRNIQYF.

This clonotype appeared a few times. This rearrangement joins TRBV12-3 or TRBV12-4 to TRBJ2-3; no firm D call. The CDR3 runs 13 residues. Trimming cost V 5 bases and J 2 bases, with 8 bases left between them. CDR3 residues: CASSRADTDTQYF. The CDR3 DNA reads TGTGCCAGCAGTCGAGCCGACACAGATACGCAGTATTTT.

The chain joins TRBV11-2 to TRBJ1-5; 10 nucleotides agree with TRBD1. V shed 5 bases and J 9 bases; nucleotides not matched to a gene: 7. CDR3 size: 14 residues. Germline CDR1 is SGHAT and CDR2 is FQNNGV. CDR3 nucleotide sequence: TGTGCCAGCAGCAAAGGGACAGGGGTCTGGCCCCAGCATTTT. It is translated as CASSKGTGVWPQHF.

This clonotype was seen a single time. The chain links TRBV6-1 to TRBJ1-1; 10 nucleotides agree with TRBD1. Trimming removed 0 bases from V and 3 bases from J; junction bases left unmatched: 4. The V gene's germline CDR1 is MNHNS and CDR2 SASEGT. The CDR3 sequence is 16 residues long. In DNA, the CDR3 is TGTGCCAGCAGTGAAGCCCCGGGACAGGGGTACACTGAAGCTTTCTTT. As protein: CASSEAPGQGYTEAFF.